A selection of T cell receptor beta chains follows, all from one sample in a study of identical twins. Each CDR3 protein gets one entry after TCRdb re-called the 5' RACE reads with MiXCR. The data show 420,000 or so distinct CDR3 sequences, around 20% seen once. The source material was naive T cells sorted from blood. Receptors originate from a man in his fifties or sixties in good health. Each CDR3 is given with its conserved first and last residue. The D gene is left open where the match is weak. A clone size is listed for some rows: how often the clone was seen (once, few, many), or a class if it is expanded.

.	TRBJ2-4	TRBV9	.	CASSVGTPFAPLQYF	TGTGCCAGCAGCGTTGGGACCCCATTTGCCCCGCTTCAGTACTTC
many	TRBJ2-1	TRBV29-1	TRBD2	CSVGPGGPYNEQFF	TGCAGCGTTGGTCCGGGAGGGCCCTACAATGAGCAGTTCTTC
.	TRBJ2-7	TRBV6-2/TRBV6-3	.	CASSLLFGGQFEQYF	TGTGCCAGCAGCCTACTATTCGGGGGGCAGTTCGAGCAGTACTTC
many	TRBJ2-1	TRBV4-1	.	CASSQVGGHNEQFF	TGCGCCAGCAGCCAAGTTGGTGGACACAATGAGCAGTTCTTC
.	TRBJ2-1	TRBV6-5	.	CASSYSGRGSYNEQFF	TGTGCCAGCAGTTACTCGGGTAGGGGCAGTTACAATGAGCAGTTCTTC
many	TRBJ1-1	TRBV20-1	.	CSARDLAKNTEAFF	TGCAGTGCTAGAGATCTAGCTAAGAACACTGAAGCTTTCTTT
.	TRBJ1-4	TRBV4-3	.	CASSRGVQGGEKLFF	TGCGCCAGCAGCAGAGGGGTACAGGGAGGGGAAAAACTGTTTTTT
few	TRBJ2-5	TRBV5-1	.	CASSVPDEAQYF	TGCGCCAGCAGCGTCCCCGACGAGGCCCAGTACTTC
.	TRBJ2-5	TRBV7-2	.	CAGSPRIGLQETQYF	TGTGCCGGCAGCCCCCGAATTGGGCTGCAAGAGACCCAGTACTTC
few	TRBJ2-2	TRBV9	.	CASSSRVRTSTGELFF	TGTGCCAGCAGCTCCCGAGTAAGGACCAGCACCGGGGAGCTGTTTTTT
.	TRBJ2-2	TRBV5-1	TRBD1	CASSWNPGQGGTGELFF	TGCGCCAGCAGCTGGAATCCGGGACAGGGGGGCACCGGGGAGCTGTTTTTT
few	TRBJ1-4	TRBV11-2	.	CASSLGPGNEKLFF	TGTGCCAGCAGCCTCGGACCGGGTAATGAAAAACTGTTTTTT
many	TRBJ1-1	TRBV11-2	.	CASSLAGTTNTEAFF	TGTGCCAGCAGCTTAGCAGGTACTACGAACACTGAAGCTTTCTTT
.	TRBJ1-1	TRBV9	TRBD1	CASSEATGKGTEAFF	TGTGCCAGCAGCGAGGCGACAGGGAAGGGCACTGAAGCTTTCTTT
many	TRBJ2-7	TRBV6-2/TRBV6-3	.	CASSVTEGGGEQYF	TGTGCCAGCAGTGTAACCGAAGGAGGGGGCGAGCAGTACTTC
.	TRBJ2-1	TRBV19	.	CASSIASLPDRPSSYNEQFF	TGTGCCAGTAGTATAGCCTCACTTCCCGACAGGCCAAGTAGCTACAATGAGCAGTTCTTC
many	TRBJ2-3	TRBV10-3	.	CAISRGSVSDTQYF	TGTGCCATCTCGAGGGGCTCGGTTTCAGATACGCAGTATTTT
.	TRBJ2-5	TRBV5-1	.	CASSLGTFLGETQYF	TGCGCCAGCAGCTTGGGCACTTTCTTGGGGGAGACCCAGTACTTC